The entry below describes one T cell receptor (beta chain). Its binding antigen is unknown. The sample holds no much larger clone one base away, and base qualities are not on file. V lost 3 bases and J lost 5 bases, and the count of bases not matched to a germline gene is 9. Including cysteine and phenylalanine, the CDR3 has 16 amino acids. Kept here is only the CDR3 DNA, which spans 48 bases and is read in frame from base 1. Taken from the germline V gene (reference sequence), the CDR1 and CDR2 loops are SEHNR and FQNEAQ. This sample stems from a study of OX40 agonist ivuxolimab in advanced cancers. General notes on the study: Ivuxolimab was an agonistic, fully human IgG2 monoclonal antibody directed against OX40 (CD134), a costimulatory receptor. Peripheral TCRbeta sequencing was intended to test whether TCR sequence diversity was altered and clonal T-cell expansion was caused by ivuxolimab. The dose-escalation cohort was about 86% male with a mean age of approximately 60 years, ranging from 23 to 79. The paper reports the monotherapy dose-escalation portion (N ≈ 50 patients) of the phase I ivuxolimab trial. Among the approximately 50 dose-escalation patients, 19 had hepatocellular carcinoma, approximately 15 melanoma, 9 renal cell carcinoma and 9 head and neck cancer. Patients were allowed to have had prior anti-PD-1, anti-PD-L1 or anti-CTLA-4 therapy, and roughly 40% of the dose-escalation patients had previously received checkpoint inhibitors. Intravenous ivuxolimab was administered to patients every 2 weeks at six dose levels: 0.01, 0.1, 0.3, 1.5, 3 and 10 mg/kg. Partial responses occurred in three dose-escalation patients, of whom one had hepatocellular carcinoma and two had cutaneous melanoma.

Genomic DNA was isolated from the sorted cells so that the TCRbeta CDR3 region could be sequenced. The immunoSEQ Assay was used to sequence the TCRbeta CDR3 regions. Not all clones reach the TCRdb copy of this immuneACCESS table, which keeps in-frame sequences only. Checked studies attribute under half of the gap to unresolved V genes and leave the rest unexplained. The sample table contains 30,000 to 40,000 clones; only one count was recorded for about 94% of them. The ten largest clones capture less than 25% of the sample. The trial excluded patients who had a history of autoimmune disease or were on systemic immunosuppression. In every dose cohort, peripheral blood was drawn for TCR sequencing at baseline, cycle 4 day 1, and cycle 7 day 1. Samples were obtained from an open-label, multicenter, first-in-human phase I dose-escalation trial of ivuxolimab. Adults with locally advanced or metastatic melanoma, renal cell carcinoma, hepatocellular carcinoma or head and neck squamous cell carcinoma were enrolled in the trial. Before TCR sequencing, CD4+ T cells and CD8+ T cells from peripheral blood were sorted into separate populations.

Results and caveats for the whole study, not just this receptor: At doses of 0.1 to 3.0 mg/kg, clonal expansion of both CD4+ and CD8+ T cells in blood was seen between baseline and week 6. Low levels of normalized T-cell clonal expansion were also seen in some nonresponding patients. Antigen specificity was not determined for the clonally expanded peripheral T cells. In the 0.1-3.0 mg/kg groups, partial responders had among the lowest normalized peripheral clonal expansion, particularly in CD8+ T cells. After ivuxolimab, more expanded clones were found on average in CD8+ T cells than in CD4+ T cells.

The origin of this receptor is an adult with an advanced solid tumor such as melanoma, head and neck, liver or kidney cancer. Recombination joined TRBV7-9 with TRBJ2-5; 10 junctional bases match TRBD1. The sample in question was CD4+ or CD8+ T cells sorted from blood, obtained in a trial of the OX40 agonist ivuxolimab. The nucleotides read TGTGCCAGCAGCTTGGGAGGACAGGGGGGTTGGGAGACCCAGTACTTC. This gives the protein CASSLGGQGGWETQYF.